Included here is one T cell receptor beta chain sequence, with context. This clonotype was detected a few times. Its antigen is unknown. No base qualities exist here, and no much larger clone lies one base off it. These data originate in a study of identical twins (TCRdb year 2016). Background on the whole study: The study deep-sequenced TCR alpha and beta repertoires from monozygotic twins, unrelated adults of various ages and cord blood to test whether fetal clonotypes persist. To rule out contamination, the twin experiments were replicated at different times with different library preparation protocols. Points the paper makes about the study in general: In beta out-of-frame sequences, excess twin sharing was weaker, because having fewer shared sequences lowered the signal-to-noise ratio. Out-of-frame TCR alpha sharing in monozygotic twins was systematically underestimated by recombination models, whereas sharing between unrelated individuals was in agreement with the recombination models. Compared with coincidental sharing between unrelated individuals, an excess of low generation-probability sequences was observed among out-of-frame TCR alpha sequences shared between twins. Because the same donors could not be followed over many years, conclusions were based on cross-sectional statistical analysis. Invariant T cells such as MAIT and iNKT could partly confound zero-insertion analyses, although diverse VJ usage argued against such confounding for most clonotypes. Abundant cord blood beta clonotypes had fewer insertions, young adult naive repertoires showed a similar but weaker trend, and memory repertoires showed no such trend.

The receptor library was made with 5' RACE. These reads were obtained on an Illumina HiSeq 2000. Template switching introduced a universal primer binding site; the final cDNA contained a unique molecular identifier, enabling accurate counting of TCR cDNA molecules. First-strand cDNA for TCR alpha and beta chains was synthesized from specific primers in the conserved constant-segment region. To control for contamination, every cDNA library was double barcoded, receiving both a SMART-Mk sample barcode and Illumina barcodes. TruSeq adapter sequences along with Illumina sample barcodes were introduced in two successive PCR steps. The Illumina HiSeq platform was used with custom primers to sequence TCR alpha and beta cDNA libraries. The paper's processing steps were these. MiGEC processed the raw reads to extract unique molecular identifiers, while MiXCR was used to determine the CDR3 positions. Recombination models were inferred per individual with the repgenHMM and IGoR tools using an EM algorithm. The tcR package in R was used for shared clonotype analysis, with sharing normalized by the product of cloneset sizes. To study raw recombination free of thymic and clonal selection effects, out-of-frame nonproductive sequences were analyzed. The public reads were quality trimmed at Q25 with fastp and then assembled into clones with MiXCR by TCRdb, keeping productive beta chains. Every CDR3 protein is listed once, alongside the most common genes and DNA of its rows. TCRdb, not the original authors, processed these V and J calls. The sample has hundreds of thousands of distinct CDR3 sequences on record, roughly 18% of them singletons. Under 15% of the sample rests with the top ten.

Every donor was a healthy Caucasian. The twin cohort comprised three pairs of female monozygotic twins, all aged roughly 18 to 29 years. RNA for TCR libraries was isolated from peripheral blood mononuclear cells. The CDR3 numbers 13 residues from cysteine through phenylalanine. The DNA shown is the 39-base CDR3, in frame from base 1. The germline ends are 13 bases apart after V is trimmed by 7 bases and J by 2 bases. In the germline V gene, CDR1 corresponds to SGHRS and CDR2 to YFSETQ. This sample also appeared in a second study, on T cells expressing NK-cell markers. Taken from the second paper: About eight donors provided sorted CD3+CD56+NKG2C+, CD3+CD56+NKG2C- and CD3+CD56-NKG2C+ T-cell subsets, whose TCR beta-chain repertoires were profiled. Of the eight sequenced donors, seven were found to be HCMV-seropositive and one was found to be HCMV-seronegative. To restrict sorting to alphabetaTCR-expressing T cells, an anti-gammadeltaTCR antibody was added in several experiments. In several donors, the dominant CD3+CD56+NKG2C+ clonotypes were found to rank among the top 10 CD8+ clonotypes and to make up 1.0-7.0% of CD8+ T cells. Those dominant clonotypes were again the most abundant among CD3+CD56-NKG2C+ cells in a handful of donors, at roughly 25-65%. Whether the expanded NKG2C-expressing T cell clones were specific for HCMV antigens remained unclear. The study sequenced eight donors, all healthy volunteers chosen at random: three men and five women. To determine HCMV serostatus, a commercial ELISA kit was used to detect HCMV-specific IgG in serum. Bulk peripheral blood T-cell repertoires were additionally sequenced from unsorted PBMC for about six donors. MIGEC handled demultiplexing of the reads and grouping by UMI, while MiTCR was used to assemble and quantify clonotypes. To exclude erroneous sequences, any TCR cDNA sequence not supported by at least two reads was discarded. Downstream repertoire analysis used the tcR package, and clonotypes were matched across fractions by CDR3 nucleotide sequence plus V segment. Antigen specificity was annotated against VDJdb with VDJmatch, allowing one amino acid substitution in CDR3.

Sequencing was carried out using PBMCs. This sequence was found in a woman between 18 and 29 years old in good health. The rearranged chain carries TRBV5-1 and TRBJ2-7; TRBD1 is possibly the D segment (5 matching bases). The CDR3 region has the sequence CASATTDTYEQYF. The DNA sequence is TGCGCCAGCGCTACGACAGATACCTACGAGCAGTACTTC.